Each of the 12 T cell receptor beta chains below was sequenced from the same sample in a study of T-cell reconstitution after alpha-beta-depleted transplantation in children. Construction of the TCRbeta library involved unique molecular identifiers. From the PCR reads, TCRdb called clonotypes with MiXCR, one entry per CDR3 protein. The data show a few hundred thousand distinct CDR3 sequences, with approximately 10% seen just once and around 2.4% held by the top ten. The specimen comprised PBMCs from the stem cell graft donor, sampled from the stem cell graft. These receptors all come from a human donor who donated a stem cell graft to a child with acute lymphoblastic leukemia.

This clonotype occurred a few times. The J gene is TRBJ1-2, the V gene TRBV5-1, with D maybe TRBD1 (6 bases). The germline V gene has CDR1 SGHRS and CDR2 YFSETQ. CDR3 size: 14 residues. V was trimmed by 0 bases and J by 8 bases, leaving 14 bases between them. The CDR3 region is CASSLERSRGGYTF. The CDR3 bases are TGCGCCAGCAGCTTGGAGCGGAGCAGGGGCGGCTACACCTTC.

This chain's CDR3 is CASSLQFGFPYNEQFF. The DNA for the CDR3 is TGTGCCAGCAGCTTACAATTCGGGTTCCCCTACAATGAGCAGTTCTTC. V usage is TRBV7-2 and J usage is TRBJ2-1; D remains unclear. Trimming left V 2 bases short and J 2 bases short, with 13 bases between. The CDR3 is made up of 16 amino acids. Germline assignment: CDR1 SGHTA and CDR2 FQGNSA.

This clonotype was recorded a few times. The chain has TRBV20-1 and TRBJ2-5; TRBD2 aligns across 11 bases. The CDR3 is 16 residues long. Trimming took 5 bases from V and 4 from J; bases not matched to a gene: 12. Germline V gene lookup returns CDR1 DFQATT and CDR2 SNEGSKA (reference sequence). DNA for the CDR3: TGCAGTGCTCCCGATAGCGGGAGGGCCTGGGGAGAGACCCAGTACTTC. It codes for CSAPDSGRAWGETQYF.

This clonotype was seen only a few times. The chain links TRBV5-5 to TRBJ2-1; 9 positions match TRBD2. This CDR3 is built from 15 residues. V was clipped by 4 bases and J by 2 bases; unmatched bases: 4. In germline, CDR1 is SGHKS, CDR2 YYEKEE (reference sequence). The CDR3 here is CASSPREGTYNEQFF. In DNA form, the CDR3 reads TGTGCCAGCAGCCCGCGGGAGGGTACCTACAATGAGCAGTTCTTC.

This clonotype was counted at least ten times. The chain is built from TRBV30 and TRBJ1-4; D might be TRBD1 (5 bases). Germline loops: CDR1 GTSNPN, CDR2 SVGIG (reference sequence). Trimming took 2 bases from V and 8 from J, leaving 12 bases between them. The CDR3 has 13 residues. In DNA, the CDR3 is TGTGCCTGGAGTCCAGGCCCAGGGGAAAAACTGTTTTTT. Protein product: CAWSPGPGEKLFF.

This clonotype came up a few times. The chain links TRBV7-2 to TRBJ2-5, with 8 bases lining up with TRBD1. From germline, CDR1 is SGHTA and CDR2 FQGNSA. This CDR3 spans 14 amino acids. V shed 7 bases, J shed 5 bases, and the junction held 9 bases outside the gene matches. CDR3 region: CASKEDRGPETQYF. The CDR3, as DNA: TGTGCCAGCAAGGAAGACAGGGGCCCCGAGACCCAGTACTTC.

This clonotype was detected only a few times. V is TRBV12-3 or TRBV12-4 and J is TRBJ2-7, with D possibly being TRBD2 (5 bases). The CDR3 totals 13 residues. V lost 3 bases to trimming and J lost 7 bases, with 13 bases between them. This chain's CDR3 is CASSLDLSGEQYF. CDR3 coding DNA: TGTGCCAGCAGTTTGGACCTTTCGGGAGAGCAGTACTTC.

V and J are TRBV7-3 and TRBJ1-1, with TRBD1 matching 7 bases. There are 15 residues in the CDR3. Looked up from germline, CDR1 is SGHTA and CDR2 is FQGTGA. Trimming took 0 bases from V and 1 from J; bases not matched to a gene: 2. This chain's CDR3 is CASSLTRTGNTEAFF. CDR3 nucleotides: TGTGCCAGCAGCTTAACGAGGACAGGGAACACTGAAGCTTTCTTT.

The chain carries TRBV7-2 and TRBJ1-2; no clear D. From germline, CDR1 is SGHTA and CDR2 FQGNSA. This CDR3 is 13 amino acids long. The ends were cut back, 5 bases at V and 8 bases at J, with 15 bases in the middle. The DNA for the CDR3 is TGTGCCAGCAGCCCAAACCTCCTAGGGGGCTACACCTTC. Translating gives CASSPNLLGGYTF. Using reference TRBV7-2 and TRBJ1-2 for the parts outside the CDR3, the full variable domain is GAGVSQSPSNKVTEKGKDVELRCDPISGHTALYWYRQSLGQGLEFLIYFQGNSAPDKSGLPSDRFSAERTGGSVSTLTIQRTQQEDSAVYLCASSPNLLGGYTFGSGTRLTVV.

The CDR3 coding sequence is TGTGCCACCGCACACCGCACAGATACGCAGTATTTT. Residues: CATAHRTDTQYF. The chain uses TRBV27 and TRBJ2-3; D unclear. The CDR3 is 12 residues long. Germline V gene lookup returns CDR1 MNHEY and CDR2 SMNVEV (reference sequence). V lost 10 bases and J lost 1, with 9 bases in between.

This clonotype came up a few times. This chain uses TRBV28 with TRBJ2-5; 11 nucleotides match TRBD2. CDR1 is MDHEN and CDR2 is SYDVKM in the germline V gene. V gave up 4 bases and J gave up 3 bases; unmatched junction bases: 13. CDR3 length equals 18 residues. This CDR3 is CASSYEVRLAGRKETQYF. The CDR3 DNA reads TGTGCCAGCAGTTATGAGGTCCGACTAGCGGGACGGAAAGAGACCCAGTACTTC. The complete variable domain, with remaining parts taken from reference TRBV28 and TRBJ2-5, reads DVKVTQSSRYLVKRTGEKVFLECVQDMDHENMFWYRQDPGLGLRLIYFSYDVKMKEKGDIPEGYSVSREKKERFSLILESASTNQTSMYLCASSYEVRLAGRKETQYFGPGTRLLVL.

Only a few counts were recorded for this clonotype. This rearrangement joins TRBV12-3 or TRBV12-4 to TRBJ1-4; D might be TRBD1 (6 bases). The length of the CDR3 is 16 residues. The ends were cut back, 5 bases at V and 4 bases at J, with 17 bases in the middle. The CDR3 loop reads CASSRNPGVNNEKLFF. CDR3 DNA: TGTGCCAGCAGTCGCAATCCAGGGGTCAATAATGAAAAACTGTTTTTT.